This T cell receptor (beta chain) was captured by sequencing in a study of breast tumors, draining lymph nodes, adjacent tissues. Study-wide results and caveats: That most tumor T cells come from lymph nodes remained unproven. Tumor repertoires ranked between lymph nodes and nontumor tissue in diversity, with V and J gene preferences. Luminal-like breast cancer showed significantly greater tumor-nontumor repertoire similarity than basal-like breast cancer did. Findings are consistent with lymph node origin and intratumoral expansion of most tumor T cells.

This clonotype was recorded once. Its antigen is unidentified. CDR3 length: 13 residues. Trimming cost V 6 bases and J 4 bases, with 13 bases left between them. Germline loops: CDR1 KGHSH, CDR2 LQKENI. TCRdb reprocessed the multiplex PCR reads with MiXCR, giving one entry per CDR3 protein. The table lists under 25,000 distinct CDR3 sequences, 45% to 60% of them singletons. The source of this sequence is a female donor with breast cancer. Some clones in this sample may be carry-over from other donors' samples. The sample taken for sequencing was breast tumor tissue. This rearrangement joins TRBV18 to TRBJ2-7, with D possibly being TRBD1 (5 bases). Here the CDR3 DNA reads TGTGCCAGCTCCCCTCCACAGGCGTACGAGCAGTACTTC. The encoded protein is CASSPPQAYEQYF.